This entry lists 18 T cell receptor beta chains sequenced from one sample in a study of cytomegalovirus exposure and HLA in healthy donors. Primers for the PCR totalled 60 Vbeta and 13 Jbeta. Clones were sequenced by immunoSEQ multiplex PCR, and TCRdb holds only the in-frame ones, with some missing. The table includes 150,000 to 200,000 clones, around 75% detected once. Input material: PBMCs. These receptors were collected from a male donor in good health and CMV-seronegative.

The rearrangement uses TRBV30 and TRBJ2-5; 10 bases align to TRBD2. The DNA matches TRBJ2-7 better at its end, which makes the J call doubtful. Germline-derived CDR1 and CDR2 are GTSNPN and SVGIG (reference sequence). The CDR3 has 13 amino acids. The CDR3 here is CACRTSGTYEQYF. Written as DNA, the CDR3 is TGTGCCTGTAGGACTAGCGGAACCTACGAGCAGTACTTC.

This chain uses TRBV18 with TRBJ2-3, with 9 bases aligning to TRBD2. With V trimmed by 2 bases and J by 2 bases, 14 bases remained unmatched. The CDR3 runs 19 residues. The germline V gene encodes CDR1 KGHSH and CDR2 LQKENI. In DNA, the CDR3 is TGTGCCAGCTCACCATCTTATGCTCCGGGACTAGCTTTCACAGATACGCAGTATTTT. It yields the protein CASSPSYAPGLAFTDTQYF.

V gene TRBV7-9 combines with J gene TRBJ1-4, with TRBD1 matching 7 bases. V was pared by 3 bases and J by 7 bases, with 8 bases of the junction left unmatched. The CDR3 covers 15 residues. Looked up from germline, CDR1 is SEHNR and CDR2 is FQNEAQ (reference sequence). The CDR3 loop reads CASSFRQGKGEKLFF. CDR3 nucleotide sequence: TGTGCCAGCAGCTTCCGACAGGGTAAAGGTGAAAAACTGTTTTTT.

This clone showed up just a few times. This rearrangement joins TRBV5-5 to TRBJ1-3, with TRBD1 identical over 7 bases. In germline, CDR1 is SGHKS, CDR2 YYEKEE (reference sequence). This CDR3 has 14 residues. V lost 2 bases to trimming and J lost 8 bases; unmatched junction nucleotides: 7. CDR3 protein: CASSFGDRGYTIYF. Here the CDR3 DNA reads TGTGCCAGCAGCTTTGGGGACAGAGGATACACCATATATTTT.

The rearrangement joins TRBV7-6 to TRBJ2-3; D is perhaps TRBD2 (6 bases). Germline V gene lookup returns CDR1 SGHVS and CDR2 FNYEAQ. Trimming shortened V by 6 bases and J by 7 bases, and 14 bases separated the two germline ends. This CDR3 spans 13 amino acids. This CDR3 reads CASRPRGIYTQYF. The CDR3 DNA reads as TGTGCCAGCAGACCACGGGGGATCTATACGCAGTATTTT.

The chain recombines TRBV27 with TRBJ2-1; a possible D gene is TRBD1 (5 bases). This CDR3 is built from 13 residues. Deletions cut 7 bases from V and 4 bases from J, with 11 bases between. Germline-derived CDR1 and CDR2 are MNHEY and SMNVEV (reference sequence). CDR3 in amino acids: CASMGRFYNEQFF. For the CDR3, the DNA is TGTGCCAGCATGGGGCGGTTTTACAATGAGCAGTTCTTC.

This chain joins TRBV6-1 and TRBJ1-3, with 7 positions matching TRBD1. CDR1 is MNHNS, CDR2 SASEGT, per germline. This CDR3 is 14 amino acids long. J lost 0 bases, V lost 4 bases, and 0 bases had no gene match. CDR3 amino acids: CASSGDSSGNTIYF. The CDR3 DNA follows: TGTGCCAGCAGTGGGGACAGCTCTGGAAACACCATATATTTT.

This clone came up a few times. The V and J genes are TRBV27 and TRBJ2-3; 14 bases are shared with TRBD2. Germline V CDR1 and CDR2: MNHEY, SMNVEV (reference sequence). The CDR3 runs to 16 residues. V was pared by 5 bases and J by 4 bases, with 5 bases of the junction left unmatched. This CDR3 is CASSPRGLAGADTQYF. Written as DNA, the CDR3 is TGTGCCAGCAGTCCTAGGGGACTAGCGGGAGCAGATACGCAGTATTTT.

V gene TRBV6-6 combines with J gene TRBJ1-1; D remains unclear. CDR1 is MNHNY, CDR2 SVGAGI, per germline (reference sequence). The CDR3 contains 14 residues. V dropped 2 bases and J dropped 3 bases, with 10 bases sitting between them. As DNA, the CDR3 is TGTGCCAGCAGTTACAACTTGGGCCACACTGAAGCTTTCTTT. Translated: CASSYNLGHTEAFF.

CDR3 loop: CASSARGLADYNEQFF. DNA of the CDR3: TGTGCCAGCAGCGCGCGAGGACTAGCGGACTACAATGAGCAGTTCTTC. The V gene is TRBV13, the J gene TRBJ2-1; 10 bases map to TRBD2. Per germline, CDR1 PRHDT and CDR2 FYEKMQ (reference sequence). Trimming took 5 bases from V and 3 from J; bases not matched to a gene: 7. The CDR3 has 16 amino acids.

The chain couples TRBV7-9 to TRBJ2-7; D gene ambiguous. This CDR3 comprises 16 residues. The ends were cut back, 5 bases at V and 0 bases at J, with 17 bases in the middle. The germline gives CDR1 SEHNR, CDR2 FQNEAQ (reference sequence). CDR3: CASSPPAPGSSYEQYF. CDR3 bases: TGTGCCAGCAGCCCGCCCGCACCAGGTAGCTCCTACGAGCAGTACTTC.

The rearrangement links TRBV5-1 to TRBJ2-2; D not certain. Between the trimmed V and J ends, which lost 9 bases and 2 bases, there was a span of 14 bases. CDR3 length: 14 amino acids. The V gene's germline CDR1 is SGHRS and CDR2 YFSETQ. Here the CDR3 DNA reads TGCGCCACCCCCTCGCCGGGTAACACCGGGGAGCTGTTTTTT. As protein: CATPSPGNTGELFF.

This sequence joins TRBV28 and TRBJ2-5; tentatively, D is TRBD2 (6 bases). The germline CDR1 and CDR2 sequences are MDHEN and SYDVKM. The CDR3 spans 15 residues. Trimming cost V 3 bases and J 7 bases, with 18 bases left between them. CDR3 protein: CASSFISGGTGTQYF. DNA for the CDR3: TGTGCCAGCAGTTTTATTAGCGGCGGAACGGGGACCCAGTACTTC.

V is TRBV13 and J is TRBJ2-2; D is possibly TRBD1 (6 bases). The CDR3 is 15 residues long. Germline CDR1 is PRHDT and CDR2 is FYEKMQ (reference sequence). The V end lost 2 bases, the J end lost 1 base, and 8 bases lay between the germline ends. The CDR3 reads CASSLSRGNTGELFF. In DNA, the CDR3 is TGTGCCAGCAGCTTAAGCAGGGGGAACACCGGGGAGCTGTTTTTT.

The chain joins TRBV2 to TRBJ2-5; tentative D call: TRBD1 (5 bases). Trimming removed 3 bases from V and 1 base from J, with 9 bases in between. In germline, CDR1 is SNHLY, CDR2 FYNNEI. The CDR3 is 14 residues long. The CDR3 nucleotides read TGTGCCAGCAGTGAGCAAGGGGCCCAAGAGACCCAGTACTTC. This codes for CASSEQGAQETQYF.

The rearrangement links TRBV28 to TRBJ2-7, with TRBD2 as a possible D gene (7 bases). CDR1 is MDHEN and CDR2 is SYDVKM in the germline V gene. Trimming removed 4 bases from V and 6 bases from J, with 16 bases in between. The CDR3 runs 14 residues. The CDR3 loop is CASSWGGAGPEQYF. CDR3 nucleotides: TGTGCCAGCAGTTGGGGGGGCGCAGGGCCCGAGCAGTACTTC. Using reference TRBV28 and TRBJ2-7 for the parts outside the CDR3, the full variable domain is DVKVTQSSRYLVKRTGEKVFLECVQDMDHENMFWYRQDPGLGLRLIYFSYDVKMKEKGDIPEGYSVSREKKERFSLILESASTNQTSMYLCASSWGGAGPEQYFGPGTRLTVT.

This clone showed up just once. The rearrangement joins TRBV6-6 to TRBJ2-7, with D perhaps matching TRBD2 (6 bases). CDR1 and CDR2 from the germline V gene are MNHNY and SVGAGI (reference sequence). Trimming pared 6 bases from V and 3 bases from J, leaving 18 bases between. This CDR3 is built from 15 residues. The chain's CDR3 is CASRPDFVEGYEQYF. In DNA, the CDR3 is TGTGCCAGCAGGCCCGACTTTGTGGAGGGCTACGAGCAGTACTTC.

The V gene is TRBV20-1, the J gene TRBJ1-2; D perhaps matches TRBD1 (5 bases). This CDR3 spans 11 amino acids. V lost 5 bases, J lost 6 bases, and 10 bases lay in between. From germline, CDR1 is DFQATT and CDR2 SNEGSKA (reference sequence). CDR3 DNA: TGCAGTGCTGGGGGGGACCATGGCTACACCTTC. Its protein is CSAGGDHGYTF.